The clone carrying this TCR beta chain was recorded a few times. The data belong to a study of blood T cell repertoires in COVID-19. Study-wide context: There were acute and convalescent COVID-19 samples, and they came from the United States, Italy and Spain.

Some clones are missing from TCRdb's copy, which holds only in-frame ones; the method was immunoSEQ multiplex PCR. The top ten hold approximately 4.3% of the sample, which has hundreds of thousands of clones, roughly 90% seen once. Sequenced sample: peripheral blood. The sequence was obtained from a man aged 40-49 years with acute or convalescent COVID-19.

The CDR3 sequence is CSVSRDLNYGYTF. Here the CDR3 DNA reads TGCAGCGTTTCGCGGGACCTTAACTATGGCTACACCTTC. The chain links TRBV29-1 to TRBJ1-2; possibly TRBD1 for D (5 bases). From germline, CDR1 is SQVTM and CDR2 ANQGSEA. This CDR3 is 13 amino acids long. V was pared by 5 bases and J by 1 base, with 11 bases between.